These T cell receptor beta chains were read from a single sample in a study of control samples from healthy donors and cancer patients. Measured with immunoSEQ multiplex PCR; TCRdb has only the in-frame clones, and not every one. The table shows about 95,000 clones, with 85% occurring only once. Material for sequencing was blood. These receptors were collected from a man aged 30-40 years in good health. Each CDR3 is given with its conserved first and last residue. Fields, in order: J gene, D gene, V gene, clone size, CDR3 DNA, CDR3 protein. D genes are given only for firm matches. Clone size is stated in some rows and not others, as once, few, many or a class when expanded.

j_call: TRBJ1-1
d_call: -
v_call: TRBV9
clone_size: -
cdr3_nt: TGTGCCAGCAGCGTAGGGTCCGGGGGAGGGATCACTGAAGCTTTCTTT
cdr3_aa: CASSVGSGGGITEAFF

j_call: TRBJ1-1
d_call: -
v_call: TRBV25-1
clone_size: -
cdr3_nt: TGTGCCAGCACCGGGTCAGGGAACACTGAAGCTTTCTTT
cdr3_aa: CASTGSGNTEAFF

j_call: TRBJ1-3
d_call: -
v_call: TRBV19
clone_size: -
cdr3_nt: TGTGCCAGTAGTCCCCAGGACAGATTAACGATCGGAAACACCATATATTTT
cdr3_aa: CASSPQDRLTIGNTIYF

j_call: TRBJ2-6
d_call: -
v_call: TRBV28
clone_size: -
cdr3_nt: TGTGCCAGCAGTTCCGGGGGCTCTGGGGCCAACGTCCTGACTTTC
cdr3_aa: CASSSGGSGANVLTF

j_call: TRBJ2-2
d_call: -
v_call: TRBV5-5
clone_size: -
cdr3_nt: TGTGCCAGCAGCCTCGACAGGCCCGTAAACACCGGGGAGCTGTTTTTT
cdr3_aa: CASSLDRPVNTGELFF

j_call: TRBJ2-1
d_call: TRBD2
v_call: TRBV6-5
clone_size: -
cdr3_nt: TGTGCCAGCACGGCTAGCGGGGGTTCCTACAATGAGCAGTTCTTC
cdr3_aa: CASTASGGSYNEQFF

j_call: TRBJ2-7
d_call: -
v_call: TRBV11-2
clone_size: once
cdr3_nt: TGTGCCAGCAGCTTAGAAGGGGGTCCAGTCGAGCAGTACTTC
cdr3_aa: CASSLEGGPVEQYF

j_call: TRBJ1-2
d_call: -
v_call: TRBV5-1
clone_size: -
cdr3_nt: TGCGCCAGCAGCTGGAAAAGTTCTAACTATGGCTACACCTTC
cdr3_aa: CASSWKSSNYGYTF

j_call: TRBJ2-2
d_call: -
v_call: TRBV19
clone_size: -
cdr3_nt: TGTGCCAGTAGTTCCGGGTTCAGAGACACCGGGGAGCTGTTTTTT
cdr3_aa: CASSSGFRDTGELFF

j_call: TRBJ1-1
d_call: -
v_call: TRBV5-1
clone_size: -
cdr3_nt: TGCGCCAGCAGCAGAGGGGACACCTCGAACACTGAAGCTTTCTTT
cdr3_aa: CASSRGDTSNTEAFF

j_call: TRBJ2-3
d_call: -
v_call: TRBV9
clone_size: -
cdr3_nt: TGTGCCAGCAGCGTGGTCAGTAGCACAGATACGCAGTATTTT
cdr3_aa: CASSVVSSTDTQYF

j_call: TRBJ2-5
d_call: -
v_call: TRBV19
clone_size: -
cdr3_nt: TGTGCCACCTGTGGGCGGGGATACCAAGAGACCCAGTACTTC
cdr3_aa: CATCGRGYQETQYF

j_call: TRBJ1-4
d_call: TRBD1
v_call: TRBV6-1
clone_size: -
cdr3_nt: TGTGCCAGCAGTGAAGCTCTTTCGAGGGGGCTAGGGTCTAATGAAAAACTGTTTTTT
cdr3_aa: CASSEALSRGLGSNEKLFF

j_call: TRBJ1-4
d_call: TRBD1
v_call: TRBV6-5
clone_size: -
cdr3_nt: TGTGCCAGCAGCTTATCAGGGGGAAAAGAAAAACTGTTTTTT
cdr3_aa: CASSLSGGKEKLFF

j_call: TRBJ2-1
d_call: -
v_call: TRBV6-5
clone_size: -
cdr3_nt: TGTGCCAGCAGGGCTCCGACAGCGTTGTACAATGAGCAGTTCTTC
cdr3_aa: CASRAPTALYNEQFF

j_call: TRBJ2-7
d_call: TRBD2
v_call: TRBV5-6
clone_size: -
cdr3_nt: TGTGCCAGCAGTTTAAGGATCAACCCCGGGACTAGCGCGTACTACGAGCAGTACTTC
cdr3_aa: CASSLRINPGTSAYYEQYF

j_call: TRBJ1-2
d_call: TRBD1
v_call: TRBV4-2
clone_size: -
cdr3_nt: TGTGCCAGCAGTCCACCGGGACAGGGGGAGGACTATGGCTACACCTTC
cdr3_aa: CASSPPGQGEDYGYTF

j_call: TRBJ1-5
d_call: -
v_call: TRBV2
clone_size: few
cdr3_nt: TGTGCCAGTGAACAGGGTATGGCGGATCAGCCCCAGCATTTT
cdr3_aa: CASEQGMADQPQHF

j_call: TRBJ2-4
d_call: -
v_call: TRBV5-1
clone_size: -
cdr3_nt: TGCGCCAGCCCCAGGGAGGACATTCAGTACTTC
cdr3_aa: CASPREDIQYF

j_call: TRBJ1-2
d_call: -
v_call: TRBV5-6
clone_size: -
cdr3_nt: TGTGCCAGCAGCTCCACAGAGAACTATGGCTACACCTTC
cdr3_aa: CASSSTENYGYTF

j_call: TRBJ2-2
d_call: -
v_call: TRBV18
clone_size: -
cdr3_nt: TGTGCCAGCTCACCACTCAGAGCAACCGGGGAGCTGTTTTTT
cdr3_aa: CASSPLRATGELFF

j_call: TRBJ2-6
d_call: -
v_call: TRBV9
clone_size: -
cdr3_nt: TGTGCCAGCAGCCCAAACTTCCGACAGATCTCTGGGGCCAACGTCCTGACTTTC
cdr3_aa: CASSPNFRQISGANVLTF

j_call: TRBJ2-3
d_call: TRBD2
v_call: TRBV9
clone_size: -
cdr3_nt: TGTGCCAGCAGCGTAGTAAGCGGGGGGAACACAGATACGCAGTATTTT
cdr3_aa: CASSVVSGGNTDTQYF

j_call: TRBJ1-2
d_call: -
v_call: TRBV27
clone_size: -
cdr3_nt: TGTGCCAGCAGTTCCTCCGTTGGAGATGGCTACACCTTC
cdr3_aa: CASSSSVGDGYTF

j_call: TRBJ1-1
d_call: -
v_call: TRBV5-8
clone_size: -
cdr3_nt: TGTGCCAGCAGCAAATGGACGGCTAACACTGAAGCTTTCTTT
cdr3_aa: CASSKWTANTEAFF

j_call: TRBJ1-2
d_call: -
v_call: TRBV6-1
clone_size: -
cdr3_nt: TGTGCCAGCAGAGAAGGCTATGGCTACACCTTC
cdr3_aa: CASREGYGYTF

j_call: TRBJ1-1
d_call: -
v_call: TRBV30
clone_size: -
cdr3_nt: TGTGCCCTGGATATGTGGACTCCTGGGATGAACACTGAAGCTTTCTTT
cdr3_aa: CALDMWTPGMNTEAFF

j_call: TRBJ2-3
d_call: TRBD1
v_call: TRBV5-1
clone_size: -
cdr3_nt: TGCGCCAGCAGCTTCCAGGGGGCTGGCACAGATACGCAGTATTTT
cdr3_aa: CASSFQGAGTDTQYF

j_call: TRBJ1-6
d_call: -
v_call: TRBV9
clone_size: -
cdr3_nt: TGTGCCAGCAGCGTTGATCCCAGGCCGGATGGTTCACCCCTCCACTTT
cdr3_aa: CASSVDPRPDGSPLHF

j_call: TRBJ1-2
d_call: -
v_call: TRBV3-1/TRBV3-2
clone_size: -
cdr3_nt: TGTGCCAGCAGCCCGGGACGCGGCTACACCTTC
cdr3_aa: CASSPGRGYTF